Included here is one TCR beta chain sequence, with context. This clonotype was observed many times. Its recognized antigen is unknown. There are no base qualities to consult, and no much larger clone falls within one base. The data were obtained in a study of T cells in Graves' hyperthyroidism and ophthalmopathy (dated by TCRdb to about 2019). For the wider study: Peripheral blood samples were taken at the time of initial diagnosis, prior to any treatment. TCR V-J signatures able to tell the groups apart were searched for in a discovery cohort of approximately 95 patients, of whom over 40 had Graves' ophthalmopathy and about 55 had stable Graves' hyperthyroidism. Whether ophthalmopathy could be predicted prospectively was tested in an independent validation cohort made up of approximately 19 hyperthyroidism patients plus 17 patients who later progressed to ophthalmopathy. The 75 to 100 discovery patients were divided at random into training and test sets in a 7:3 ratio. In addition, the study compared T-cell repertoires in thyroid tissue and in blood from six Graves' hyperthyroidism patients. Once sampling was done, hyperthyroidism patients were given methimazole at a starting dose of 30 mg daily, whereas ophthalmopathy patients were given high-dose intravenous methylprednisolone. According to the paper, TCR Vbeta CDR3 sequencing was carried out on roughly 130 peripheral blood samples, which came from approximately 43 ophthalmopathy, 70 to 80 hyperthyroidism and roughly 17 progressor patients.

Results the study describes overall, beyond this receptor: Most expanded thyroid clonotypes (frequency above 0.001) were also found in blood, which suggests that blood repertoires may mirror thyroid immune responses. No statistical method was used to set the sample size in advance, and investigators knew the group allocation. Ophthalmopathy was separated from stable hyperthyroidism by a 13 V-J signature model, with approximately 86% sensitivity and about 81% specificity obtained in cross-validation and 80%/75% obtained in testing. In validation, the model predicted progression to ophthalmopathy a median of 6.5 months before onset, with over 60% sensitivity and roughly 72% specificity.

For CDR1 and CDR2, the germline V gene lists SGHRS and YFSETQ. Spanning cysteine to phenylalanine, the CDR3 consists of 15 amino acids. Only the CDR3 part of the read is kept: 45 bases, read in frame from the first base. V is clipped by 3 bases and J by 3 bases, and the sequence between their germline boundaries is 15 bases long. The TCR beta CDR3 regions were amplified from the RNA transcripts. A first-round RT-PCR of the TCR CDR3 used the HTBI primer set with the Qiagen OneStep RT-PCR kit. Libraries were constructed in a second round of multiplex PCR, after which size selection and purification were performed. Paired-end sequencing of the libraries was performed with 100 bp reads on an Illumina HiSeq2000. The study's own analysis went as follows. SOAPnuke was used to process the raw data, throwing out any read that contained adapters or uncalled bases, had a mean Phred below 15, or lacked an exact constant-primer or identifier match. High-quality paired reads were merged with COPE v1.2.5, and unique nucleotide sequences were defined as clonotypes. Clonotypes were aligned to IMGT TRBV, TRBD and TRBJ reference segments using MiTCR v1.1. Analysis was restricted to V-J combinations with a frequency above 0.0001, which covered roughly 99% of repertoires. A TCS score was defined as the ratio between F50 (clonal expansion) and ExV (chaos), using BLOSUM62-based TCRdist between CDR3 peptides within each V-J. Welch's t-statistics and random forest reduced roughly 500 V-J features to 13, which were used in a naive Bayes classifier (R e1071). In TCRdb, the public reads were trimmed at Q25 with fastp and aligned with MiXCR, with productive beta chains retained. Each CDR3 protein appears once, grouped with its most common genes and DNA. TCRdb, not the original authors, processed these V and J calls. This sample has about 580,000 distinct CDR3 sequences in its table, and about 15% of those were observed once. The top ten clonotypes cover 5.5% to 7.5% of the sample.

Hyperthyroidism patients were newly diagnosed, with disease duration under 2 months, and aged 18 to 65 years. Patients with uncontrolled infections, other autoimmune diseases, pregnancy or lactation were excluded. Diagnoses relied on clinical symptoms, serum thyroxine and TRAb, thyroid ultrasound and orbital computed tomography. Blood from progressor patients was collected at the time of first diagnosis with hyperthyroidism, before any ophthalmopathy symptoms had appeared. PBMCs were separated from 10 ml of fresh peripheral blood using Ficoll-Paque density gradient centrifugation. Progressor patients were first diagnosed with Graves' hyperthyroidism and then developed ophthalmopathy during follow-up. Total RNA was extracted with Trizol reagent, and quality was checked on an Agilent 2100 Bioanalyzer.

The chain was built from TRBV5-1 and TRBJ1-1, with no confidently assigned D gene. The TCR was taken from a woman in her 30s with Graves' hyperthyroidism that later progressed to Graves' ophthalmopathy. The specimen sequenced was blood. The CDR3 reads CASSSDPQGYTEAFF. The sequenced DNA: TGCGCCAGCAGCTCTGACCCTCAAGGATACACTGAAGCTTTCTTT.